This T cell receptor (beta chain) was identified in a study of cytomegalovirus exposure and HLA in healthy donors. The CDR3 consists of 14 residues. Germline CDR1 and CDR2: MRHNA and SNTAGT. V lost 5 bases, J lost 3 bases, and 4 bases stayed unmatched. 13 Jbeta primers and 60 Vbeta primers were used for the PCR. This table comes from immunoSEQ multiplex PCR, and its TCRdb copy is limited to in-frame clones, with some not included. The sample lists about 190,000 clones, over 70% occurring once. The chain couples TRBV6-4 to TRBJ2-3; 8 bases match TRBD2. Sequences were obtained from PBMCs. The receptor was derived from a woman aged 18-29 years in good health and CMV-seronegative. CDR3 in amino acids: CASSPGLGTDTQYF. In DNA form, the CDR3 reads TGTGCCAGCAGTCCGGGACTAGGGACAGATACGCAGTATTTT.